These 13 T cell receptor beta chains were all obtained from the same sample, sequenced in a study of cytomegalovirus exposure and HLA in healthy donors. The study ran its PCR with 60 Vbeta and 13 Jbeta primers. The data were produced by immunoSEQ multiplex PCR, yet TCRdb's version contains in-frame clones alone and is incomplete. The sample comprises approximately 100,000 clones, about 80% of which are singletons, and 3.5% to 5% rests with the top ten. Sequenced sample: PBMCs. The source is a man aged 40-49 years in good health and CMV-seronegative.

This chain links TRBV7-9 with TRBJ2-1; 7 bases line up with TRBD1. In germline, CDR1 is SEHNR, CDR2 FQNEAQ (reference sequence). V lost 4 bases and J lost 10; bases outside the gene matches: 4. The CDR3 is 12 amino acids. This CDR3 reads CASSYPDREQFF. The CDR3, as DNA: TGTGCCAGCAGCTACCCGGACAGGGAGCAGTTCTTC.

This clone appeared a few times. The same CDR3 can be traced to other DNA sequences in this sample. The chain recombines TRBV7-2 with TRBJ2-7; a possible D gene is TRBD1 (5 bases). V was clipped by 3 bases and J by 4 bases, with 13 bases between them. The CDR3 length is 14 residues. Looked up from germline, CDR1 is SGHTA and CDR2 is FQGNSA. CDR3 protein: CASSFTGIPYEQYF. Here the CDR3 DNA reads TGTGCCAGCAGCTTTACAGGTATCCCATACGAGCAGTACTTC.

This clone was counted between two and nine times. The rearrangement links TRBV7-2 to TRBJ2-1, with 10 bases aligning to TRBD2. The V and J ends lost 3 bases and 2 bases, in that order; junction bases with no gene match: 1. CDR1 and CDR2 (germline): SGHTA, FQGNSA. This CDR3 has 15 amino acids. The CDR3 bases are TGTGCCAGCAGCTTGAGCGGGGGGGCCTACAATGAGCAGTTCTTC. Translated, it gives CASSLSGGAYNEQFF.

In this sample, this clone turned up a few times. The chain combines TRBV11-1 with TRBJ2-1, with 7 bases identical to TRBD2. Germline V gene lookup returns CDR1 SGHAT and CDR2 FQDESV (reference sequence). V trimming: 0 bases; J trimming: 4 bases; junction bases outside the gene matches: 3. The length of the CDR3 is 15 residues. CDR3 amino acids: CASSLAGGMYNEQFF. DNA of the CDR3: TGTGCCAGCAGCTTAGCGGGGGGGATGTACAATGAGCAGTTCTTC.

Worth noting for this clone: The junction differs from germline at one of its ends, possibly a read error. Distinct nucleotide sequences in the sample also encode this CDR3. V and J are TRBV6-5 and TRBJ1-2, with TRBD1 matching over 7 bases. CDR1 and CDR2 (germline): MNHEY, SVGAGI. This CDR3 contains 13 residues. The CDR3 sequence: CASRQGTDYGYTF. As DNA, the CDR3 is TGTGCTAGCAGACAAGGGACAGACTATGGCTACACCTTC.

This clone was seen only a few times. The V call is TRBV6-1, the J call TRBJ1-5; D ambiguous. Per germline, CDR1 MNHNS and CDR2 SASEGT. The V and J ends lost 6 bases and 0 bases respectively, with 9 bases between them. The CDR3 contains 14 residues. The CDR3 protein is CASREFDSNQPQHF. The CDR3 coding sequence is TGTGCCAGCAGGGAGTTTGATAGCAATCAGCCCCAGCATTTT.

The CDR3 loop is CASSLYGGVEAFF. The CDR3 DNA sequence: TGTGCCAGCAGCTTATATGGAGGAGTTGAAGCTTTCTTT. The chain has TRBV13 and TRBJ1-1, with D unclear. The CDR3 has 13 amino acids. Deletions cut 2 bases from V and 7 bases from J, with 11 bases between. Per germline, CDR1 PRHDT and CDR2 FYEKMQ (reference sequence).

The chain combines TRBV11-3 with TRBJ2-2, with 8 bases identical to TRBD1. Trimming took 5 bases from V and 4 from J; bases not matched to a gene: 6. The germline gives CDR1 SGHNT, CDR2 YENEEA. The CDR3 is 15 residues long. The CDR3 sequence is CASSRQGASTGELFF. CDR3 DNA sequence: TGTGCCAGCAGCCGTCAGGGGGCAAGCACCGGGGAGCTGTTTTTT.

For this clone: The identical CDR3 is also encoded by other nucleotide sequences in the sample. The chain couples TRBV18 to TRBJ2-2, with 7 bases aligning to TRBD2. Trimming cost V 0 bases and J 1 base; bases outside gene matches: 2. The CDR3 runs to 16 residues. Germline V gene data show CDR1 as KGHSH and CDR2 as LQKENI. The CDR3 protein is CASSPPTGGNTGELFF. The CDR3 DNA is TGTGCCAGCTCACCACCGACGGGGGGGAACACCGGGGAGCTGTTTTTT. The complete variable domain, with remaining parts taken from reference TRBV18 and TRBJ2-2, reads NAGVMQNPRHLVRRRGQEARLRCSPMKGHSHVYWYRQLPEEGLKFMVYLQKENIIDESGMPKERFSAEFPKEGPSILRIQQVVRGDSAAYFCASSPPTGGNTGELFFGEGSRLTVL.

V and J are TRBV28 and TRBJ2-7; D uncertain. Trimming cost V 10 bases and J 4 bases, with 17 bases left between them. This CDR3 spans 13 amino acids. The V gene's germline CDR1 is MDHEN and CDR2 SYDVKM. The CDR3, as DNA: TGTGCCACAGCGTCCTCGACCCCATACGAGCAGTACGTC. Its translation is CATASSTPYEQYV.

The chain carries TRBV19 and TRBJ2-2; TRBD2 matches 7 bases. Germline CDR1 is LNHDA and CDR2 is SQIVND (reference sequence). This CDR3 region has 16 residues. Trimming removed 0 bases from V and 2 bases from J; junction bases left unmatched: 3. The CDR3 coding sequence is TGTGCCAGTAGTATAGACGGCGGGGGAAACACCGGGGAGCTGTTTTTT. Its protein product is CASSIDGGGNTGELFF.

V is TRBV18 and J is TRBJ2-7; 7 bases match TRBD1. Looked up from germline, CDR1 is KGHSH and CDR2 is LQKENI. After removal of 3 bases from V and 5 bases from J, the junction contained 7 bases not matched to a gene. This CDR3 is 14 amino acids long. The CDR3 reads CASSPTTGNNEQYV. The CDR3 coding sequence is TGTGCCAGCTCACCCACGACAGGGAACAACGAGCAGTACGTC.

The chain employs TRBV27 and TRBJ2-7, with D possibly TRBD1 on 6 matching bases. This CDR3 contains 12 residues. Germline V gene data show CDR1 as MNHEY and CDR2 as SMNVEV (reference sequence). The V end lost 7 bases, the J end lost 0 bases, and 7 bases lay between the germline ends. The CDR3 bases are TGTGCCAGCAAGGACAGCTCCTACGAGCAGTACTTC. Residues: CASKDSSYEQYF.